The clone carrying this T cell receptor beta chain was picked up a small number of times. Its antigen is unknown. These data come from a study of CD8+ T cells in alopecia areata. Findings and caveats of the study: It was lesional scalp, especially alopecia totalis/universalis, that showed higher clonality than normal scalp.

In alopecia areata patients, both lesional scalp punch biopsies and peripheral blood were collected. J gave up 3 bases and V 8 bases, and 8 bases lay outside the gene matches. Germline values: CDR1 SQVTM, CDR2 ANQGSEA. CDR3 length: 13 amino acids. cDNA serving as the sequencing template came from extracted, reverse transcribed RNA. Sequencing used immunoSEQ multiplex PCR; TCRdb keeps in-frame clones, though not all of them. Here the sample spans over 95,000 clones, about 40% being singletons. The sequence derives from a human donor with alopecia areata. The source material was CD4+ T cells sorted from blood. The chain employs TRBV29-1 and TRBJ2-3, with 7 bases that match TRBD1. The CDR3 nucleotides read TGCAGCTCACGGGACAGTCGAACAGATACGCAGTATTTT. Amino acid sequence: CSSRDSRTDTQYF.